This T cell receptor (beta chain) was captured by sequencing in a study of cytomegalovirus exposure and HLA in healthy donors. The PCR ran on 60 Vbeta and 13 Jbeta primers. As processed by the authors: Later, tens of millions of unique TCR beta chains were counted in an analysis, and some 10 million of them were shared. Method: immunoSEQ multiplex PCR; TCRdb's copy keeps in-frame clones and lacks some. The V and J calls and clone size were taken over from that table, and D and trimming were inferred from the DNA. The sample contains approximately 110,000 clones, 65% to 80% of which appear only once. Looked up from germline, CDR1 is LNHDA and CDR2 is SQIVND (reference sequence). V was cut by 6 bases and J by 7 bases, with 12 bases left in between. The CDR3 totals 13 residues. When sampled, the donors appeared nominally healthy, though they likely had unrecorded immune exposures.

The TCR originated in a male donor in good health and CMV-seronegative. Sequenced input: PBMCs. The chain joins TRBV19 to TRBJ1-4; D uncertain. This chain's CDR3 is CASRKAPSEKLFF. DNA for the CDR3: TGTGCCAGTAGAAAAGCCCCTAGTGAAAAACTGTTTTTT.